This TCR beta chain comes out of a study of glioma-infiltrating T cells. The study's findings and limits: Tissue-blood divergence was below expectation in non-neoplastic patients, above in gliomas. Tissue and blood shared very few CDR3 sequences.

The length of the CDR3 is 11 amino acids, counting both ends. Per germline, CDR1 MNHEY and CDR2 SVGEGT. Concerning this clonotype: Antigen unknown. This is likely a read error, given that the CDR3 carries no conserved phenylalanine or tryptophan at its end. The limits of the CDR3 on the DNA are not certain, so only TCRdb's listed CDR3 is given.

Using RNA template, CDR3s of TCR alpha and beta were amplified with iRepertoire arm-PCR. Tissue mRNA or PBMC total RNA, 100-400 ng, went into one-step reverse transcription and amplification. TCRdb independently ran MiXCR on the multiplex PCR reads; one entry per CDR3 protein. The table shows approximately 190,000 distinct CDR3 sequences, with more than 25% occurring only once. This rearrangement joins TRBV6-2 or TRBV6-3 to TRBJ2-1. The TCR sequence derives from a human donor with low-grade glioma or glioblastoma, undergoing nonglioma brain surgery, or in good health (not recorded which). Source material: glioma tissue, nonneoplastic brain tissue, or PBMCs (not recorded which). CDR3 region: CASSQKNEKLL.